One sample yielded the 20 T cell receptor beta chains listed below, sequenced in a study of blood T cell repertoires in COVID-19. Method: immunoSEQ multiplex PCR; TCRdb's copy keeps in-frame clones and lacks some. The sample has approximately 300,000 clones, 92% seen once; the top ten hold under 20%. What was sequenced was PBMCs or T cells enriched from blood (not recorded which). These receptors were obtained from a woman younger than 45 who had recovered from COVID-19.

The chain combines TRBV5-1 with TRBJ2-1; 10 bases fit TRBD2. Germline V CDR1 and CDR2: SGHRS, YFSETQ. The CDR3 loop spans 18 amino acids. With V trimmed by 0 bases and J by 5 bases, 11 bases remained unmatched. CDR3 sequence: CASSLGGASGGKHNEQFF. The CDR3 DNA sequence: TGCGCCAGCAGCTTGGGTGGGGCTAGCGGGGGAAAACACAATGAGCAGTTCTTC.

The chain joins TRBV11-3 to TRBJ2-1; 9 bases fit TRBD2. The CDR3 totals 16 residues. Germline V gene sequence: CDR1 SGHNT, CDR2 YENEEA. V shed 2 bases and J 4 bases; nucleotides not matched to a gene: 6. The CDR3 protein is CASSLIASGAYNEQFF. The CDR3 nucleotides read TGTGCCAGCAGCTTAATCGCTAGCGGGGCTTACAATGAGCAGTTCTTC.

The rearrangement links TRBV10-3 to TRBJ1-3; D remains ambiguous. There are 14 residues in the CDR3. CDR1 is ENHRY, CDR2 SYGVKD, per germline. V lost 0 bases and J 7 bases, leaving 10 bases between the germline ends. The CDR3 is CAISESVPRNTIYF. CDR3 coding DNA: TGTGCCATCAGTGAGTCGGTTCCCCGGAACACCATATATTTT.

This clone was recorded once. Here the CDR3 reads CATSDSGDRGYGYTF. DNA of the CDR3: TGTGCCACCAGTGATTCTGGGGACAGGGGGTATGGCTACACCTTC. The V call is TRBV24-1, the J call TRBJ1-2; 11 positions match TRBD1. There are 15 residues in the CDR3. J lost 5 bases, V lost 2 bases, and 3 bases had no gene match. Germline assignment: CDR1 KGHDR and CDR2 SFDVKD.

V and J are TRBV5-6 and TRBJ1-4, with 10 bases fitting TRBD1. V was pared by 0 bases and J by 8 bases, with 1 base of the junction left unmatched. The CDR3 runs to 14 residues. Germline CDR1 reads SGHDT; CDR2 reads YYEEEE. The CDR3 sequence: CASSLGTGGEKLFF. DNA for the CDR3: TGTGCCAGCAGCTTGGGGACAGGGGGAGAAAAACTGTTTTTT.

The chain employs TRBV29-1 and TRBJ2-5; 8 bases are a match to TRBD2. Germline V gene sequence: CDR1 SQVTM, CDR2 ANQGSEA. The CDR3 consists of 14 residues. After removal of 2 bases from V and 4 bases from J, the junction contained 6 bases not matched to a gene. For the CDR3, the DNA is TGCAGCGTTGAATGGCTAGCGGGCCCAGAGACCCAGTACTTC. This gives the protein CSVEWLAGPETQYF.

The V call is TRBV15, the J call TRBJ1-5; D remains ambiguous. V was pared by 1 base and J by 4 bases, with 20 bases between. The CDR3 runs to 18 residues. Germline V gene data show CDR1 as LNHNV and CDR2 as YYDKDF (reference sequence). CDR3 residues: CATSRGNTVVEGNQPQHF. The CDR3 DNA reads as TGTGCCACCAGCAGAGGGAACACCGTGGTGGAGGGAAATCAGCCCCAGCATTTT.

V is TRBV21-1 and J is TRBJ2-7; the table calls TRBD2, which could not be checked here. TRBV21-1 is a pseudogene. The CDR3 totals 16 residues. In DNA, the CDR3 is TGTGCCAGCAGCAAAGAGGGGCGGGAGACCCCCTACGAGCAGTACTTC. Its protein product is CASSKEGRETPYEQYF.

V usage is TRBV4-1 and J usage is TRBJ1-2, with 7 bases lining up with TRBD1. V was clipped by 2 bases and J by 1 base; unmatched bases: 4. The CDR3 loop spans 15 amino acids. Germline CDR1 is MGHRA and CDR2 is YSYEKL. The CDR3 bases are TGCGCCAGCAGCCAATCAGGGGGGAATAACTATGGCTACACCTTC. Protein product: CASSQSGGNNYGYTF.

As DNA, the CDR3 is TGTGCCAGCAGCTTCGGACTAGCGGGAGGGCCCAGCACAGATACGCAGTATTTT. Encoded protein: CASSFGLAGGPSTDTQYF. The chain links TRBV9 to TRBJ2-3, with 15 bases that match TRBD2. Trimming took 4 bases from V and 0 from J; bases not matched to a gene: 6. The CDR3 is 18 amino acids. The germline V gene has CDR1 SGDLS and CDR2 YYNGEE.

This clone has only a few counts. The chain joins TRBV28 to TRBJ2-2; unclear D gene. Germline V lookup: CDR1 MDHEN, CDR2 SYDVKM. The CDR3 consists of 15 residues. Trimming pared 5 bases from V and 0 bases from J, leaving 10 bases between. In DNA, the CDR3 is TGTGCCAGCAGTACCGGGTCCCCGAACACCGGGGAGCTGTTTTTT. Protein: CASSTGSPNTGELFF.

This chain uses TRBV7-8 with TRBJ2-7, with D possibly matching TRBD1 (6 bases). Trimming stripped 4 bases from V and 6 bases from J, with 16 bases between. Germline V gene lookup returns CDR1 SGHVS and CDR2 FQNEAQ. The length of the CDR3 is 14 residues. CDR3 region: CASSSFRGFSEQYF. CDR3 bases: TGTGCCAGCAGCTCTTTCAGGGGTTTTAGCGAGCAGTACTTC. Looking up the rest from reference TRBV7-8 and TRBJ2-7 gives the full variable domain: GAGVSQSPRYKVAKRGQDVALRCDPISGHVSLFWYQQALGQGPEFLTYFQNEAQLDKSGLPSDRFFAERPEGSVSTLKIQRTQQEDSAVYLCASSSFRGFSEQYFGPGTRLTVT.

There are a few counts of this clone. The V call is TRBV28, the J call TRBJ1-1; the D is unclear. The CDR3 totals 12 residues. The germline V gene encodes CDR1 MDHEN and CDR2 SYDVKM. Trimming removed 4 bases from V and 5 bases from J, with 8 bases in between. CDR3 residues: CASSYQVTEAFF. The CDR3 DNA reads TGTGCCAGCAGTTATCAGGTTACTGAAGCTTTCTTT.

This clone was seen just once. CDR3 coding DNA: TGTGCCAGCAGCCGGGACTTCTACAATGAGCAGTTCTTC. Protein sequence: CASSRDFYNEQFF. This chain joins TRBV6-2 or TRBV6-3 and TRBJ2-1, with a possible D match to TRBD2 (6 bases). Deletions cut 6 bases from V and 3 bases from J, with 9 bases between. From germline, CDR1 is MNHEY and CDR2 SVGEGT. CDR3 length: 13 residues.

This chain links TRBV5-6 with TRBJ1-4; 10 bases agree with TRBD1. V shed 5 bases, J shed 6 bases, and the junction held 4 bases outside the gene matches. CDR1 SGHDT and CDR2 YYEEEE come from the germline V gene. The CDR3 consists of 14 residues. The CDR3 region has the DNA TGTGCCAGCAGTCCCGGGACAGGGGATGAAAAACTGTTTTTT. It encodes CASSPGTGDEKLFF.

This sequence joins TRBV7-2 and TRBJ2-5, with D perhaps matching TRBD1 (7 bases). V lost 2 bases and J 4 bases, leaving 14 bases between the germline ends. Germline V lookup: CDR1 SGHTA, CDR2 FQGNSA. There are 15 residues in the CDR3. CDR3 in amino acids: CASSLQGGPRETQYF. The DNA for the CDR3 is TGTGCCAGCAGCTTACAGGGGGGACCCCGAGAGACCCAGTACTTC. Full variable domain (missing parts from reference TRBV7-2 and TRBJ2-5): GAGVSQSPSNKVTEKGKDVELRCDPISGHTALYWYRQSLGQGLEFLIYFQGNSAPDKSGLPSDRFSAERTGGSVSTLTIQRTQQEDSAVYLCASSLQGGPRETQYFGPGTRLLVL.

The CDR3 DNA reads as TGTGCCAGCAGCTTAAGGGACAGGGCGGGCACAGATACGCAGTATTTT. As protein: CASSLRDRAGTDTQYF. The chain recombines TRBV7-9 with TRBJ2-3; 9 bases agree with TRBD1. J gave up 1 base and V 2 bases, and 4 bases lay outside the gene matches. Germline CDR1 reads SEHNR; CDR2 reads FQNEAQ (reference sequence). CDR3 length equals 16 residues.

V and J are TRBV6-1 and TRBJ2-3; D is perhaps TRBD2 (5 bases). V was pared by 3 bases and J by 2 bases, with 15 bases between. The V gene's germline CDR1 is MNHNS and CDR2 SASEGT. CDR3 length equals 16 residues. The CDR3 sequence is CASSEMSAGITDTQYF. The DNA for the CDR3 is TGTGCCAGCAGTGAGATGTCGGCGGGCATCACAGATACGCAGTATTTT.

As for this clone: Other nucleotide sequences from this sample produce the same CDR3. The chain employs TRBV28 and TRBJ1-2, with D perhaps TRBD1 (6 bases). The CDR3 covers 13 residues. Trimming shortened V by 5 bases and J by 4 bases, and 11 bases separated the two germline ends. Per germline, CDR1 MDHEN and CDR2 SYDVKM. This CDR3 is CASSPGQPYGYTF. The CDR3 DNA reads TGTGCCAGCAGTCCTGGACAGCCCTATGGCTACACCTTC.

V and J are TRBV24-1 and TRBJ2-5, with D possibly TRBD1 on 6 matching bases. In germline, CDR1 is KGHDR, CDR2 SFDVKD. The CDR3 is 11 residues long. The ends were cut back, 9 bases at V and 5 bases at J, with 9 bases in the middle. CDR3 DNA: TGTGCCACCGGCCAGGGGGAGACCCAGTACTTC. Translated: CATGQGETQYF.